The 32 T cell receptor beta chains in this list originate from one sample, sequenced in a study of T cells in Graves' hyperthyroidism and ophthalmopathy. The source material, RNA transcripts, was used to amplify TCR beta CDR3 regions. The primer set for the first-round RT-PCR of the TCR CDR3 was HTBI. One entry per CDR3 protein results from TCRdb running MiXCR on the multiplex PCR reads. Seen here are around 240,000 distinct CDR3 sequences, more than 12% observed once, and the top ten hold less than 15%. Sequenced: blood. The receptor set was obtained from a woman aged 40 to 50 with Graves' hyperthyroidism that later progressed to Graves' ophthalmopathy.

This clonotype showed up many times. The chain uses TRBV30 and TRBJ2-7; D is possibly TRBD2 (6 bases). This CDR3 has 12 amino acids. From germline, CDR1 is GTSNPN and CDR2 SVGIG (reference sequence). V lost 2 bases and J lost 5, with 10 bases in between. The CDR3 DNA reads as TGTGCCTGGAGTAGGTGGGAGGACGAGCAGTACTTC. This encodes CAWSRWEDEQYF.

This clonotype has a count of ten or more. This chain joins TRBV13 and TRBJ2-7; TRBD1 might be the D (6 bases). CDR1 and CDR2 (germline): PRHDT, FYEKMQ (reference sequence). V lost 6 bases and J lost 5, with 20 bases in between. This CDR3 is 15 amino acids long. The CDR3 DNA is TGTGCCAGCAGGCTGCAGGGGAGTGGGGTCCACGAGCAGTACTTC. Protein sequence: CASRLQGSGVHEQYF. Combining the CDR3 with reference TRBV13 and TRBJ2-7 gives the whole variable domain AAGVIQSPRHLIKEKRETATLKCYPIPRHDTVYWYQQGPGQDPQFLISFYEKMQSDKGSIPDRFSAQQFSDYHSELNMSSLELGDSALYFCASRLQGSGVHEQYFGPGTRLTVT.

This clonotype was seen at least ten times. V is TRBV7-9 and J is TRBJ1-3, with 7 bases aligning to TRBD1. CDR3 length: 16 amino acids. V shed 4 bases and J 4 bases; nucleotides not matched to a gene: 10. Germline CDR1 is SEHNR and CDR2 is FQNEAQ (reference sequence). The CDR3 DNA reads as TGTGCCAGCAGCTCCTACAGGGGCCCCTCCGGAAACACCATATATTTT. Amino acid sequence: CASSSYRGPSGNTIYF.

There are many counts of this clonotype. This chain connects TRBV19 to TRBJ2-2; D remains ambiguous. CDR1 is LNHDA and CDR2 is SQIVND in the germline V gene (reference sequence). The CDR3 contains 14 residues. V was cut by 4 bases and J by 0 bases, with 6 bases left in between. The chain's CDR3 is CASSTRTNTGELFF. The CDR3 DNA reads TGTGCCAGTAGTACCAGAACGAACACCGGGGAGCTGTTTTTT.

This clonotype was observed many times. The rearrangement uses TRBV13 and TRBJ1-2, with D uncertain. This CDR3 has 13 amino acids. The V end lost 0 bases, the J end lost 5 bases, and 7 bases lay between the germline ends. Germline V gene lookup returns CDR1 PRHDT and CDR2 FYEKMQ (reference sequence). CDR3 sequence (DNA): TGTGCCAGCAGCTTAGGGCAGCTTTATGGCTACACCTTC. Translation gives CASSLGQLYGYTF.

This clonotype was picked up many times. This sequence joins TRBV7-9 and TRBJ2-5; either TRBD1 or TRBD2 may fit D (6 bases each). The CDR3 totals 15 residues. Trimming took off 3 bases at V and 4 bases at J, with 15 bases between the two ends. Germline values: CDR1 SEHNR, CDR2 FQNEAQ (reference sequence). The CDR3 loop is CASSLEGWGAETQYF. In DNA, the CDR3 is TGTGCCAGCAGCTTGGAGGGTTGGGGGGCAGAGACCCAGTACTTC.

This clonotype was detected many times. This chain links TRBV4-1 with TRBJ2-2; D is undetermined. Germline lookup yields CDR1 MGHRA and CDR2 YSYEKL. V was trimmed by 2 bases and J by 7 bases, leaving 14 bases between them. CDR3 length: 15 residues. The CDR3, as DNA: TGCGCCAGCAGCCAATTGCAGAACGATAACGGGGAGCTGTTTTTT. It translates to CASSQLQNDNGELFF.

This clonotype was observed many times. This sequence joins TRBV12-3 or TRBV12-4 and TRBJ2-1; D possibly corresponds to TRBD2 (5 bases). V lost 6 bases and J lost 4, with 10 bases in between. The CDR3 extends over 13 amino acids. The CDR3 sequence is CASSIPGYNEQFF. In DNA, the CDR3 is TGTGCCAGCAGCATCCCGGGGTACAATGAGCAGTTCTTC.

This clonotype came up many times. The V gene is TRBV28, the J gene TRBJ2-3, with D uncertain. The V gene lost 2 bases and the J gene lost 10 bases, with 13 bases spanning the gap. The CDR3 spans 13 residues. Germline CDR1 is MDHEN and CDR2 is SYDVKM. CDR3 DNA sequence: TGTGCCAGCAGTTTACCCATACTAAGTGCGCAGTATTTT. Amino acids: CASSLPILSAQYF.

In this sample, this clonotype turned up many times. The chain carries TRBV7-6 and TRBJ1-5, with no clear D. The germline V gene encodes CDR1 SGHVS and CDR2 FNYEAQ. V lost 2 bases to trimming and J lost 9 bases, with 11 bases between them. CDR3 length: 13 residues. The CDR3 reads CASSLFQDGPQHF. The CDR3 coding sequence is TGTGCCAGCAGCTTATTTCAGGATGGGCCCCAGCATTTT.

The J gene is TRBJ1-1, the V gene TRBV20-1; 8 bases are a match to TRBD1. The CDR3 is made up of 15 amino acids. Trimming cost V 3 bases and J 3 bases; bases outside gene matches: 9. The V gene's germline CDR1 is DFQATT and CDR2 SNEGSKA (reference sequence). The CDR3 loop reads CSARKLDRVDTEAFF. CDR3 bases: TGCAGTGCTAGGAAACTGGACAGGGTGGACACTGAAGCTTTCTTT.

This clonotype appeared many times. The chain combines TRBV28 with TRBJ2-2, with 7 bases lining up with TRBD1. The CDR3 sequence is 23 residues long. Looked up from germline, CDR1 is MDHEN and CDR2 is SYDVKM. V shed 6 bases, J shed 3 bases, and the junction held 31 bases outside the gene matches. The CDR3 region has the DNA TGTGCCAGCAGCTATCGGGACAGACACTATCATTCAACCGGAAGCGTATACACCGGGGAGCTGTTTTTT. Protein: CASSYRDRHYHSTGSVYTGELFF. The full variable domain, with the rest looked up from reference TRBV28 and TRBJ2-2, is DVKVTQSSRYLVKRTGEKVFLECVQDMDHENMFWYRQDPGLGLRLIYFSYDVKMKEKGDIPEGYSVSREKKERFSLILESASTNQTSMYLCASSYRDRHYHSTGSVYTGELFFGEGSRLTVL.

Ten or more counts support this clonotype. The chain carries TRBV3-1 and TRBJ2-5, with a weak D call TRBD1 (6 bases). CDR3 length: 14 amino acids. V was shortened by 6 bases and J by 7 bases, with 18 bases between the two germline ends. The germline gives CDR1 LGHDT, CDR2 YNNKEL (reference sequence). CDR3 in amino acids: CASSQGPTPGTQYF. The CDR3 coding sequence is TGTGCCAGCAGTCAGGGGCCCACTCCGGGGACCCAGTACTTC.

This chain uses TRBV5-1 with TRBJ2-6, with TRBD2 matching over 7 bases. Per germline, CDR1 SGHRS and CDR2 YFSETQ. Losses at the gene ends were 6 bases for V and 17 bases for J; bases not matched to a gene: 20. The CDR3 sequence is 15 residues long. The CDR3 coding sequence is TGCGCCAGCACCTTTTTCGCCGCGGGAGAGGTCGCAGTGACTTTC. It is translated as CASTFFAAGEVAVTF.

This clonotype was picked up a small number of times. V usage is TRBV27 and J usage is TRBJ2-7; D may be TRBD1 (6 bases). Per the germline V gene, CDR1 is MNHEY and CDR2 is SMNVEV (reference sequence). Between the trimmed V and J ends, which lost 5 bases and 5 bases, there was a span of 22 bases. The CDR3 is 16 amino acids. Written as DNA, the CDR3 is TGTGCCAGCAGTGCCCTCTCACAGGGTCAGGGACACGAGCAGTACTTC. It specifies CASSALSQGQGHEQYF.

This clonotype has a handful of counts. The chain links TRBV13 to TRBJ2-5; 9 bases fit TRBD1. After removal of 5 bases from V and 3 bases from J, the junction contained 7 bases not matched to a gene. Germline loops: CDR1 PRHDT, CDR2 FYEKMQ (reference sequence). The CDR3 has 15 residues. CDR3 residues: CASSTRTGEEETQYF. The CDR3 nucleotides read TGTGCCAGCAGCACGAGGACAGGGGAAGAAGAGACCCAGTACTTC.

This clonotype was detected ten times or more. The V and J genes are TRBV11-2 and TRBJ2-7; D may be TRBD1 or TRBD2 (5 bases each). Germline assignment: CDR1 SGHAT and CDR2 FQNNGV. V was shortened by 1 base and J by 3 bases, with 13 bases between the two germline ends. This CDR3 has 15 amino acids. Here the CDR3 DNA reads TGTGCCAGCAGCTTAGCCCGGGACGGTGTCTACGAGCAGTACTTC. Protein sequence: CASSLARDGVYEQYF.

The chain joins TRBV6-1 to TRBJ2-1; 8 nucleotides agree with TRBD2. V was clipped by 4 bases and J by 3 bases; unmatched bases: 5. Germline-derived CDR1 and CDR2 are MNHNS and SASEGT. This CDR3 is 15 amino acids long. The CDR3 reads CASSVSGGDYNEQFF. Here the CDR3 DNA reads TGTGCCAGCAGTGTATCGGGGGGGGACTACAATGAGCAGTTCTTC.

This clonotype has just a few counts. This sequence may be a read error, since a much larger clone differs from it by one base. The chain couples TRBV10-3 to TRBJ1-1; D unresolved. V lost 3 bases and J 1 base, leaving 3 bases between the germline ends. This CDR3 region has 12 residues. Germline lookup yields CDR1 ENHRY and CDR2 SYGVKD. CDR3 DNA sequence: TGTGCCATCAGTGAAGCGAACACTGAAGCTTTCTTT. This encodes CAISEANTEAFF.

The chain recombines TRBV27 with TRBJ2-2; D is possibly TRBD1 (5 bases). With 2 bases removed from V and 2 bases from J, the gap between germline ends came to 12 bases. CDR1 is MNHEY, CDR2 SMNVEV, per germline (reference sequence). The CDR3 sequence is 16 residues long. The CDR3: CASSLRGEPNTGELFF. In DNA, the CDR3 is TGTGCCAGCAGTTTAAGGGGCGAGCCCAACACCGGGGAGCTGTTTTTT.

This clonotype has only a few counts. V is TRBV20-1 and J is TRBJ2-7, with TRBD1 identical over 7 bases. Germline CDR1 DFQATT, CDR2 SNEGSKA (reference sequence). V shed 3 bases, J shed 3 bases, and the junction held 8 bases outside the gene matches. This CDR3 has 14 residues. The CDR3 DNA sequence: TGCAGTGCTAGTAAAGACAGGGTAGGCTACGAGCAGTACTTC. This gives the protein CSASKDRVGYEQYF.

Concerning this clonotype itself: A much larger clone differs by one base, so this may be a read error. The chain couples TRBV15 to TRBJ2-3; D is possibly TRBD2 (5 bases). The germline V gene encodes CDR1 LNHNV and CDR2 YYDKDF (reference sequence). This CDR3 comprises 17 residues. CDR3 sequence (DNA): TGTGCCACCAGCAGAGATTTAACGGGCGCTAGCACAGAGACGCAGTATTTT. Its translation is CATSRDLTGASTETQYF.

This clonotype was seen ten or more times. CDR3 loop: CASSLGTSGSDEQFF. The CDR3 nucleotides are TGTGCCAGCTCACTCGGGACTAGCGGGAGCGATGAGCAGTTCTTC. This chain uses TRBV18 with TRBJ2-1; 14 nucleotides match TRBD2. The junction had 4 bases not matched to a gene; V was cut back by 4 bases and J by 8 bases. CDR1 and CDR2 (germline): KGHSH, LQKENI. This CDR3 contains 15 residues.

V usage is TRBV28 and J usage is TRBJ1-4; possible D gene TRBD1, 5 bases. With 3 bases removed from V and 8 bases from J, the gap between germline ends came to 16 bases. CDR3 length: 15 amino acids. Germline V gene data show CDR1 as MDHEN and CDR2 as SYDVKM. CDR3 loop: CASSLGSGGKEKLFF. CDR3 DNA sequence: TGTGCCAGCAGTTTGGGAAGCGGGGGGAAGGAAAAACTGTTTTTT.

This clonotype showed up just a few times. CDR3 residues: CASSYGAEAAPGELFF. The DNA of the CDR3 is TGTGCCAGCAGTTACGGGGCGGAGGCAGCGCCCGGGGAGCTGTTTTTT. The genes are TRBV6-5 and TRBJ2-2; D is possibly TRBD1 or TRBD2 (5 bases each). The CDR3 consists of 16 residues. Trimming stripped 2 bases from V and 6 bases from J, with 16 bases between. The germline V gene encodes CDR1 MNHEY and CDR2 SVGAGI.

This clonotype was recorded many times. J is TRBJ1-6 and V is TRBV7-9; a possible D gene is TRBD1 (6 bases). V lost 1 base to trimming and J lost 4 bases, with 11 bases between them. CDR1 SEHNR and CDR2 FQNEAQ come from the germline V gene (reference sequence). This CDR3 region has 16 residues. The CDR3 reads CASSLGSGVYNSPLHF. CDR3 sequence (DNA): TGTGCCAGCAGCTTAGGGTCAGGGGTTTATAATTCACCCCTCCACTTT.

This clonotype was seen repeatedly, ten times or more. This rearrangement joins TRBV11-2 to TRBJ2-7; a possible D gene is TRBD2 (6 bases). CDR1 and CDR2 from the germline V gene are SGHAT and FQNNGV. Trimming left V 6 bases short and J 0 bases short, with 9 bases between. CDR3 length equals 13 residues. CDR3 loop: CASRTDYSYEQYF. DNA for the CDR3: TGTGCCAGCAGGACGGACTACTCCTACGAGCAGTACTTC.

This clonotype was picked up a small number of times. With a much larger clone just one base away, this may be a read error. The chain joins TRBV28 to TRBJ2-1; tentatively, D is TRBD1 (5 bases). Germline-derived CDR1 and CDR2 are MDHEN and SYDVKM. V was trimmed by 6 bases and J by 12 bases, leaving 21 bases between them. This CDR3 has 14 amino acids. The CDR3 loop reads CASSGTPGLLGQFF. CDR3 sequence (DNA): TGTGCCAGCAGCGGCACACCAGGGCTTCTCGGGCAGTTCTTC.

This clonotype has a count of ten or more. This chain joins TRBV6-5 and TRBJ2-5, with D unclear. Germline V gives CDR1 MNHEY, CDR2 SVGAGI. Trimming shortened V by 0 bases and J by 5 bases, and 10 bases separated the two germline ends. This CDR3 region has 14 residues. CDR3 in amino acids: CASSYSGVLETQYF. The CDR3 nucleotides are TGTGCCAGCAGTTACTCCGGAGTTTTGGAGACCCAGTACTTC.

The sample holds a few counts of this clonotype. CDR3 in DNA: TGCAGTGCTAGGAAGACAGGGGGGTACGAGCAGTACTTC. Protein sequence: CSARKTGGYEQYF. This chain links TRBV20-1 with TRBJ2-7, with 9 nucleotides matching TRBD1. The V and J ends lost 3 bases and 4 bases, in that order; junction bases with no gene match: 4. Looked up from germline, CDR1 is DFQATT and CDR2 is SNEGSKA (reference sequence). CDR3 length equals 13 residues.

The genes are TRBV7-8 and TRBJ2-3, with a weak D call TRBD1 (5 bases). The CDR3 runs to 16 residues. The germline V gene encodes CDR1 SGHVS and CDR2 FQNEAQ. With 5 bases removed from V and 0 bases from J, the gap between germline ends came to 15 bases. The CDR3 spells CASSPRQRTSTDTQYF. The DNA for the CDR3 is TGTGCCAGCAGCCCAAGACAGCGAACTAGCACAGATACGCAGTATTTT. The whole variable domain, filled in from reference TRBV7-8 and TRBJ2-3, reads GAGVSQSPRYKVAKRGQDVALRCDPISGHVSLFWYQQALGQGPEFLTYFQNEAQLDKSGLPSDRFFAERPEGSVSTLKIQRTQQEDSAVYLCASSPRQRTSTDTQYFGPGTRLTVL.

This clonotype was picked up many times. The chain carries TRBV28 and TRBJ1-2; 8 bases are shared with TRBD1. This CDR3 contains 12 residues. Germline CDR1 MDHEN, CDR2 SYDVKM. The CDR3 sequence: CGTGGRNYGYTF. CDR3 nucleotide sequence: TGTGGTACAGGGGGTCGTAACTATGGCTACACCTTC.